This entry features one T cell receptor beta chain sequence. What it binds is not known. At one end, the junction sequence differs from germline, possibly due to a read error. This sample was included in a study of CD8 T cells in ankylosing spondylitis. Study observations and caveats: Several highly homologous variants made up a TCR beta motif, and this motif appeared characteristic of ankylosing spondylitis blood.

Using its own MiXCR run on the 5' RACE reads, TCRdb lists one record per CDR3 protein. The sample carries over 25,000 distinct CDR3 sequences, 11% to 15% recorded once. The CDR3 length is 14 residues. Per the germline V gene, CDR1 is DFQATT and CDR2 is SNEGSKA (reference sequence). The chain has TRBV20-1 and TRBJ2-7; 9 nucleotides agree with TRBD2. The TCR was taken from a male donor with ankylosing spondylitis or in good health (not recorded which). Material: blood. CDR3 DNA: TGCAGTGCCAGAGGCGGGAGGGAAACCTACGAGCAGTACTTC. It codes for CSARGGRETYEQYF.